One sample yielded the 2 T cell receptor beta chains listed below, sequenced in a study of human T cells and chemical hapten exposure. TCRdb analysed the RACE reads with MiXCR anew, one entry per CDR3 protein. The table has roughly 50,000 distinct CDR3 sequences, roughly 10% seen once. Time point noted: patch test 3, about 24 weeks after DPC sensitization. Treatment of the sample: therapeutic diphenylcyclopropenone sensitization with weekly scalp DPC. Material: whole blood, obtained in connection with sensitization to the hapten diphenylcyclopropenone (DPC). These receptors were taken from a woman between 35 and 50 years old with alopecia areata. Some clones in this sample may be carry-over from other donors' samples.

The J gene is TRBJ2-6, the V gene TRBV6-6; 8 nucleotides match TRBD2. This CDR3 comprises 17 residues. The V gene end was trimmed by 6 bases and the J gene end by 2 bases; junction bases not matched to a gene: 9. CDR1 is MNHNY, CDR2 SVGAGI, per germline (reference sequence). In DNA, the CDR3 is TGTGCCAGCAGCCTGGCGGGGGGCTCCACTGGGGCCAACGTCCTGACTTTC. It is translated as CASSLAGGSTGANVLTF.

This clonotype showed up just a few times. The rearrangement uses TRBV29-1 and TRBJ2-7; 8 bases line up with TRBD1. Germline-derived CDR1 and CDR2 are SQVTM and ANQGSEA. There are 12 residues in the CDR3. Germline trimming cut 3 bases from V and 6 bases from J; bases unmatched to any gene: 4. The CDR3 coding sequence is TGCAGCGTTGACCCAGGGGGCGCCGAGCAGTACTTC. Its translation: CSVDPGGAEQYF.